Listed below are T cell receptor beta chains from one sample, sequenced in a study of T cell repertoires in ileal Crohn's disease. Method: immunoSEQ multiplex PCR; TCRdb's copy keeps in-frame clones and lacks some. The table has under 20,000 clones, around 70% seen once; the top ten hold less than 5%. Material for sequencing was ileal tissue. These receptors originate from an adult with Crohn's disease. The CDR3 runs from the conserved cysteine through the conserved F or W. D genes are given only for firm matches. Only part of the rows carry a size: once, few, many, or a class if the clone is expanded.

abundance | len | d_gene | j_gene | v_gene | CDR3nt | CDR3aa
NA | 14 | NA | TRBJ1-2 | TRBV5-1 | TGCGCCAGCAGCCTGACAGGCCCCAACTATGGCTACACCTTC | CASSLTGPNYGYTF
NA | 15 | TRBD1 | TRBJ1-6 | TRBV4-3 | TGCGCCAGCAGCCAAGATCCAGGGGGTAGATCACCCCTCCACTTT | CASSQDPGGRSPLHF
NA | 13 | TRBD1 | TRBJ1-2 | TRBV10-3 | TGTGCCATCAGCCGGGGACAGGGGGACGAGAGGACCTTC | CAISRGQGDERTF
NA | 13 | TRBD2 | TRBJ2-3 | TRBV4-3 | TGCGCCAGCAGCTCTAGCGGGGTAGATACGCAGTATTTT | CASSSSGVDTQYF
once | 13 | NA | TRBJ1-6 | TRBV30 | TGTGCCTGGACCTTGGGTACAACCGGGCCCCTCCACTTT | CAWTLGTTGPLHF
NA | 15 | TRBD1 | TRBJ1-2 | TRBV5-1 | TGCGCCAGCAGCGTAGGGACAGGGGGCAGGAGGGGCTACACCTTC | CASSVGTGGRRGYTF
once | 12 | NA | TRBJ2-7 | TRBV10-2 | TGCGCCAGCAGTGAGGGCGGCTACGAGCAGTACTTC | CASSEGGYEQYF
NA | 14 | TRBD1 | TRBJ2-5 | TRBV5-4 | TGTGCCAGCAGCTTCCGGGACAGGGGAGGGACCCAGTACTTC | CASSFRDRGGTQYF
NA | 16 | NA | TRBJ2-2 | TRBV7-9 | TGTGCCAGCAGCTTAGCGCCGGGACTGGGCACCGGGGAGCTGTTTTTT | CASSLAPGLGTGELFF
NA | 10 | NA | TRBJ2-1 | TRBV6-6 | TGTGCCAGTAGCGGACTCGAGCAGTTCTTC | CASSGLEQFF
once | 16 | NA | TRBJ2-7 | TRBV18 | TGTGCCAGCTCACCTATGGGAGCCCAATCCGGCAGTTCATTCTACTTC | CASSPMGAQSGSSFYF
few | 12 | NA | TRBJ2-5 | TRBV7-2 | TGTGCCAGCAGAACCCCCCGGGAGACCCAGTACTTC | CASRTPRETQYF
NA | 15 | TRBD1 | TRBJ2-7 | TRBV6-5 | TGTGCCAGCACCAACGAAGGGGACAGGGTCTACGAGCAGTACTTC | CASTNEGDRVYEQYF
NA | 14 | NA | TRBJ1-4 | TRBV7-8 | TGTGCCAGCAGCTCGCCCGGGATAACTGAAAAACTGTTTTTT | CASSSPGITEKLFF
NA | 13 | NA | TRBJ1-5 | TRBV2 | TGTGCCAGCAGTGAAGAGCTCAATCAGCCCCAGCATTTT | CASSEELNQPQHF